This entry describes one T cell receptor (beta chain). Its binding antigen is unknown. No much larger clonotype is one base removed from it; base qualities were not supplied. The sample is drawn from a study of blood T cell repertoires in COVID-19 (dated by TCRdb to the early 2020s). Study-level background: Collaborator samples came from the United States, Italy and Spain and covered acute and convalescent phases of COVID-19. The prospective study material was composed of cDNA or gDNA derived from T cells, B-cell-depleted T cells, or PBMCs. Subjects who had been exposed to COVID-19, were actively infected with it, or had recovered from it provided the deeply sampled blood TCRbeta repertoires that made up the dataset. A freely available public database, intended as a resource for researchers studying the immune response to SARS-CoV-2, is where the repertoires were released. Samples came from the ongoing ImmuneRACE study (first 160 participants) plus 1,254 subjects from 6 global collaborators. Nearly every sample came with metadata listing a de-identified subject ID, COVID-19 status, age in years and sex. HLA class I and class II types, where available, came from metadata supplied by the sample provider rather than from assay-based typing.

Whole blood was collected in K2EDTA tubes by collaborating institutions according to the institutions' own protocols. For TCRbeta analysis, collaborators shipped samples as frozen whole blood, isolated PBMCs, or DNA extracted from either of those sample types. TCRbeta CDR3 regions were amplified from genomic DNA using the immunoSEQ Assay, a bias-controlled multiplex PCR. Per the source publication's procedure: The number of nucleated cells in each sample was estimated from the amplification of reference gene primers within the assay. Sequence reads were collapsed and filtered to measure the absolute abundance of every unique TCRbeta CDR3 rearrangement. For each sample, productive Simpson clonality was calculated as the square root of Simpson's diversity index over productive rearrangements. TCRdb holds this immuneACCESS table with in-frame rearrangements only. Some clones are missing; in checked studies, unresolved V genes explain under half, and the rest has no known cause. The V and J calls and clone size were taken over from that table, and D and trimming were inferred from the DNA. For this sample there are about 49,000 clones; under 70% appear just once. In total, the top ten clones hold roughly 9.6% of the sample.

The CDR3, from cysteine to phenylalanine, totals 14 residues. The DNA shown is the 42-base CDR3, in frame from base 1. CDR1 and CDR2 are read off the germline V gene as SNHLY and FYNNEI. At the junction V is shortened by 4 bases and J by 4 bases; bases outside the gene matches: 7. What the research found in general, with its limitations: The quantity of clinical and demographic metadata differed by source and by participant and was supplied without curation.

The V and J segments used are TRBV2 and TRBJ2-7, with 7 middle bases fitting TRBD1. This TCR derives from a woman in her 70s with acute or convalescent COVID-19. Sequenced sample: peripheral blood. DNA sequence: TGTGCCAGCAGTGGACAGGGTGGATCGTACGAGCAGTACTTC. Its protein reads: CASSGQGGSYEQYF.